A single TCR beta chain is shown here with its context. The antigen is unknown. This sample is drawn from a study of T cell responses to AZD1222 COVID-19 vaccine. Study-level findings and limits: Rises in breadth and depth of Spike-specific TCRs came after two AZD1222 doses. Distributed over spike, vaccine-associated CD4 TCRs predominated at 160-218 and 743-854. Clonal diversity may have been underestimated in mostly white British donors. Variant regions that are unmutated are reportedly the target of nearly half of spike-specific TCRs.

The repertoire was sequenced with immunoSEQ multiplex PCR; TCRdb's copy has only in-frame clones and lacks some. The table includes over 120,000 clones, 93% detected once. V was pared by 0 bases and J by 2 bases, with 16 bases between. The CDR3 is made up of 17 amino acids. Germline assignment: CDR1 SGDLS and CDR2 YYNGEE. This material consisted of peripheral blood, taken after recovery from COVID-19. This clonotype was obtained from an adult who had recovered from COVID-19. This chain links TRBV9 with TRBJ2-3; no clear D gene. The CDR3 coding sequence is TGTGCCAGCAGCGTAGGGGTTACTTTGCGGTTCACAGATACGCAGTATTTT. It is translated as CASSVGVTLRFTDTQYF.